The 26 T cell receptor beta chains below were found in one sample sequenced in a study of shared clonotypes between healthy human individuals. Libraries were prepared by immunoSEQ multiplex PCR; TCRdb keeps only in-frame clonotypes and omits some of them. The profile shows about 710,000 clones, more than 70% of them singletons. The material sequenced was memory CD4+ T cells sorted from blood. Noted subset: CD45RA-negative fraction. The receptors were sampled from a woman aged 25 to 39 in good health.

This clone was found a few times. Germline and junction disagree at one end, which may indicate a read error. The gene calls are TRBV11-2 and TRBJ2-6; D is unclear. The CDR3 length is 16 residues. Germline V gene lookup returns CDR1 SGHAT and CDR2 FQNNGV. The chain's CDR3 is CASSSLHLSWANVLTF. In DNA form, the CDR3 reads TGTGCCAGCAGCTCCCTCCACCTCTCTTGGGCCAACGTCCTGACTTTC.

As to this clone: The same CDR3 also results from other DNA sequences found in this sample. J is TRBJ1-1 and V is TRBV27; no firm D call. The germline gives CDR1 MNHEY, CDR2 SMNVEV (reference sequence). CDR3 length: 13 residues. The germline V and J ends were trimmed by 3 bases and 1 base, with 6 bases remaining between them. The CDR3 reads CASSLFANTEAFF. The CDR3 nucleotides read TGTGCCAGCAGTTTGTTCGCGAACACTGAAGCTTTCTTT.

V gene TRBV6-5 combines with J gene TRBJ1-1; the D is unclear. CDR1 and CDR2 from the germline V gene are MNHEY and SVGAGI. With 6 bases removed from V and 1 base from J, the gap between germline ends came to 9 bases. CDR3 size: 13 residues. Here the CDR3 DNA reads TGTGCCAGCAGCCGTTCAGAGAACACTGAAGCTTTCTTT. The encoded protein is CASSRSENTEAFF.

V gene TRBV28 combines with J gene TRBJ1-2; D perhaps matches TRBD1 (6 bases). V was cut by 2 bases and J by 3 bases, with 13 bases left in between. The length of the CDR3 is 15 residues. The germline V gene has CDR1 MDHEN and CDR2 SYDVKM. This CDR3 is CASSLGGALDYGYTF. The CDR3 DNA reads as TGTGCCAGCAGTTTAGGGGGCGCGCTTGACTATGGCTACACCTTC.

This sequence joins TRBV9 and TRBJ2-4, with TRBD1 as a possible D gene (6 bases). The CDR3 extends over 19 amino acids. Germline V gene lookup returns CDR1 SGDLS and CDR2 YYNGEE. V gave up 5 bases and J gave up 9 bases, with 33 bases separating them. CDR3: CASRTRGPPLKTKGVIQYF. The CDR3 nucleotides read TGTGCCAGCAGAACCCGAGGGCCCCCACTGAAAACCAAGGGGGTCATTCAGTACTTC.

This clone was seen a few times. The genes are TRBV5-8 and TRBJ2-3, with 10 bases aligning to TRBD2. The CDR3 spans 15 residues. Germline V gene sequence: CDR1 SGHTS, CDR2 YDEGEE. Trimming took 4 bases from V and 2 from J; bases not matched to a gene: 4. CDR3 nucleotide sequence: TGTGCCAGCAGCCCCGGGACTAGCGACACAGATACGCAGTATTTT. Protein: CASSPGTSDTDTQYF.

This clone was picked up a small number of times. V gene TRBV19 combines with J gene TRBJ1-4, with D perhaps TRBD1 (6 bases). CDR1 and CDR2 (germline): LNHDA, SQIVND (reference sequence). The V gene lost 5 bases and the J gene lost 7 bases, with 11 bases spanning the gap. The CDR3 spans 13 residues. CDR3 DNA: TGTGCCAGTAGTGAACAGGGAGGTGAAAAACTGTTTTTT. Its translation is CASSEQGGEKLFF.

This clone was counted once. This rearrangement joins TRBV25-1 to TRBJ2-7; D is undetermined. Germline V lookup: CDR1 MGHDK, CDR2 SYGVNS. V lost 4 bases and J 0 bases, leaving 10 bases between the germline ends. There are 14 residues in the CDR3. CDR3 residues: CASSVSGDSYEQYF. For the CDR3, the DNA is TGTGCCAGCAGTGTATCAGGCGACTCCTACGAGCAGTACTTC.

The rearrangement links TRBV6-6 to TRBJ2-7; the D gene is possibly TRBD1 (6 bases). The length of the CDR3 is 13 residues. Germline-derived CDR1 and CDR2 are MNHNY and SVGAGI (reference sequence). Trimming shortened V by 4 bases and J by 2 bases, and 9 bases separated the two germline ends. The CDR3 is CASSSQGTYEQYF. For the CDR3, the DNA is TGTGCCAGCAGTTCACAGGGAACCTACGAGCAGTACTTC.

CDR3 nucleotides: TGCGCCAGCAGCTCCCGACAGGGTGCCGGGGAGCTGTTTTTT. Residues: CASSSRQGAGELFF. The chain is built from TRBV5-1 and TRBJ2-2, with 7 nucleotides matching TRBD1. CDR3 length equals 14 residues. Germline trimming cut 3 bases from V and 6 bases from J; bases unmatched to any gene: 5. The germline gives CDR1 SGHRS, CDR2 YFSETQ.

The CDR3, as DNA: TGTGCCAGTCAGACGGACGCTAGCAATCAGCCCCAGCATTTT. This codes for CASQTDASNQPQHF. J is TRBJ1-5 and V is TRBV19; no clear D gene. Trimming cost V 8 bases and J 0 bases, with 11 bases left between them. The CDR3 loop spans 14 amino acids. Germline V gene lookup returns CDR1 LNHDA and CDR2 SQIVND (reference sequence). The full variable domain, rest sourced from reference TRBV19 and TRBJ1-5, is DGGITQSPKYLFRKEGQNVTLSCEQNLNHDAMYWYRQDPGQGLRLIYYSQIVNDFQKGDIAEGYSVSREKKESFPLTVTSAQKNPTAFYLCASQTDASNQPQHFGDGTRLSIL.

V gene TRBV19 combines with J gene TRBJ2-3; D may correspond to TRBD1 or TRBD2 (6 bases each). This CDR3 has 14 residues. The germline CDR1 and CDR2 sequences are LNHDA and SQIVND (reference sequence). Trimming pared 3 bases from V and 6 bases from J, leaving 13 bases between. CDR3 sequence: CASSIPGAPDTQYF. The CDR3 DNA follows: TGTGCCAGTAGTATCCCGGGGGCGCCGGATACGCAGTATTTT.

Details on this clone: Other DNA sequences in this specimen translate into the identical CDR3. The rearrangement uses TRBV28 and TRBJ1-2; 9 positions agree with TRBD1. The CDR3 spans 14 residues. CDR1 is MDHEN, CDR2 SYDVKM, per germline. J gave up 7 bases and V 3 bases, and 6 bases lay outside the gene matches. The CDR3 loop reads CASSLGQGTGGYTF. CDR3 nucleotide sequence: TGTGCCAGCAGTTTGGGACAGGGTACGGGTGGCTACACCTTC.

V is TRBV6-5 and J is TRBJ2-7; TRBD1 is a possible D gene (6 bases). The CDR3 is made up of 14 amino acids. With 0 bases removed from V and 3 bases from J, the gap between germline ends came to 9 bases. Germline V CDR1 and CDR2: MNHEY, SVGAGI. The CDR3 sequence is CASSYSQDSYEQYF. CDR3 nucleotide sequence: TGTGCCAGCAGTTACTCACAGGACAGCTACGAGCAGTACTTC.

The chain combines TRBV11-2 with TRBJ2-7; 8 bases map to TRBD2. This CDR3 comprises 13 residues. CDR1 SGHAT and CDR2 FQNNGV come from the germline V gene. Trimming cost V 7 bases and J 7 bases; bases outside gene matches: 9. The CDR3 loop reads CASIQSGGREQYF. The CDR3 DNA follows: TGTGCCAGCATTCAGTCGGGGGGGCGGGAGCAGTACTTC.

V and J are TRBV19 and TRBJ2-1; D perhaps matches TRBD1 (6 bases). Germline V gene data show CDR1 as LNHDA and CDR2 as SQIVND (reference sequence). This CDR3 spans 14 amino acids. The V gene lost 7 bases and the J gene lost 6 bases, with 16 bases spanning the gap. The CDR3 sequence is CASTQRTGFNEQFF. The CDR3 DNA is TGTGCCAGTACCCAACGCACAGGGTTCAATGAGCAGTTCTTC.

Only a few counts were recorded for this clone. This chain joins TRBV11-2 and TRBJ1-1; D gene unclear. The CDR3 has 14 residues. Trimming pared 0 bases from V and 1 base from J, leaving 6 bases between. Germline CDR1 reads SGHAT; CDR2 reads FQNNGV. The CDR3 here is CASSLEAGNTEAFF. The CDR3 bases are TGTGCCAGCAGCTTAGAGGCGGGGAACACTGAAGCTTTCTTT. The full variable domain, completed using reference TRBV11-2 and TRBJ1-1, is EAGVAQSPRYKIIEKRQSVAFWCNPISGHATLYWYQQILGQGPKLLIQFQNNGVVDDSQLPKDRFSAERLKGVDSTLKIQPAKLEDSAVYLCASSLEAGNTEAFFGQGTRLTVV.

This sequence joins TRBV15 and TRBJ2-3; 10 nucleotides agree with TRBD1. CDR3 size: 16 residues. Germline loops: CDR1 LNHNV, CDR2 YYDKDF (reference sequence). With 3 bases clipped from V and 5 bases from J, the junction kept 8 bases outside the gene matches. The CDR3 here is CATSSPGQGVEDTQYF. The CDR3 DNA is TGTGCCACCAGCAGTCCCGGACAGGGGGTAGAAGATACGCAGTATTTT.

The V and J genes are TRBV7-2 and TRBJ2-7; D possibly corresponds to TRBD1 (7 bases). Trimming shortened V by 5 bases and J by 2 bases, and 13 bases separated the two germline ends. Per germline, CDR1 SGHTA and CDR2 FQGNSA. The CDR3 is made up of 14 amino acids. The DNA for the CDR3 is TGTGCCAGCAGCCCAGGGGGGACAGCCTACGAGCAGTACTTC. Protein sequence: CASSPGGTAYEQYF.

This chain links TRBV6-1 with TRBJ2-3; 14 nucleotides match TRBD2. CDR1 is MNHNS and CDR2 is SASEGT in the germline V gene. V dropped 7 bases and J dropped 6; count of bases not matched to a gene: 6. The CDR3 contains 15 residues. The CDR3 reads CASTPGLAGADTQYF. The CDR3 DNA sequence: TGTGCCAGCACCCCGGGACTAGCGGGAGCTGATACGCAGTATTTT.

Regarding this clone: Other DNA sequences in the same sample also yield this CDR3. V usage is TRBV7-9 and J usage is TRBJ2-6, with D perhaps TRBD2 (6 bases). The CDR3 is 17 residues long. CDR1 is SEHNR and CDR2 is FQNEAQ in the germline V gene (reference sequence). V dropped 2 bases and J dropped 0 bases, with 11 bases sitting between them. The CDR3 here is CASSLRSGLSGANVLTF. Here the CDR3 DNA reads TGTGCCAGCAGCTTACGATCGGGACTCTCTGGGGCCAACGTCCTGACTTTC.

The rearrangement uses TRBV14 and TRBJ2-1; 8 positions match TRBD2. Trimming removed 0 bases from V and 7 bases from J; junction bases left unmatched: 5. CDR1 is SGHDN and CDR2 is FVKESK in the germline V gene. The CDR3 covers 15 residues. Here the CDR3 DNA reads TGTGCCAGCAGCCAAGATGGGCTAGCGGGTAATGAGCAGTTCTTC. Translation: CASSQDGLAGNEQFF.

The chain joins TRBV11-2 to TRBJ1-5; perhaps TRBD1 as D (6 bases). The V gene's germline CDR1 is SGHAT and CDR2 FQNNGV. The CDR3 loop spans 14 amino acids. V dropped 1 base and J dropped 7 bases, with 11 bases sitting between them. The CDR3: CASSLGGLDQPQHF. The DNA of the CDR3 is TGTGCCAGCAGCTTAGGGGGGCTCGACCAGCCCCAGCATTTT.

The gene calls are TRBV5-1 and TRBJ1-2, with D perhaps TRBD1 (6 bases). CDR3 length: 13 residues. Trimming left V 10 bases short and J 0 bases short, with 13 bases between. In germline, CDR1 is SGHRS, CDR2 YFSETQ. CDR3 DNA sequence: TGCGCCCGAACACAGGGTGCTAACTATGGCTACACCTTC. Its protein product is CARTQGANYGYTF.

Details on this clone: This CDR3 is also generated by other DNA sequences in the sample. The rearrangement joins TRBV5-1 to TRBJ2-1; TRBD2 agrees at 10 bases. The CDR3 extends over 15 amino acids. From germline, CDR1 is SGHRS and CDR2 YFSETQ. Trimming at V came to 1 base and at J to 7 bases, leaving 5 bases not matched to a gene. CDR3 DNA: TGCGCCAGCAGCTTGAGTCTAGCGGGAGAAAATGAGCAGTTCTTC. Translation gives CASSLSLAGENEQFF.

This clone appeared many times. The chain has TRBV9 and TRBJ2-1; a weak D match, TRBD2 (5 bases). From germline, CDR1 is SGDLS and CDR2 YYNGEE. Deletions cut 6 bases from V and 9 bases from J, with 16 bases between. The CDR3 is 13 residues long. CDR3 residues: CASTRTARGEQFF. The CDR3 DNA reads as TGTGCCAGCACTAGGACGGCCCGGGGTGAGCAGTTCTTC. The variable domain in full, completed from reference TRBV9 and TRBJ2-1, reads DSGVTQTPKHLITATGQRVTLRCSPRSGDLSVYWYQQSLDQGLQFLIQYYNGEERAKGNILERFSAQQFPDLHSELNLSSLELGDSALYFCASTRTARGEQFFGPGTRLTVL.